The clone carrying this T cell receptor beta chain was counted only a few times. Its specificity is unknown. This specimen comes from a study of vaccination and CD4 T cells after COVID-19. For the study at large: The stimulating agents, overlapping spike peptides, came from SARS-CoV-2, HCoV-NL63, HCoV-OC43 and HCoV-229E.

Sequencing of cultured CD4+ T cell DNA used the Oncomine TCR Beta short-read assay. TCRdb redid the calling of the PCR reads with MiXCR, one entry per CDR3 protein. Of about 24,000 distinct CDR3 sequences listed, under 50% were seen once; the top ten hold 4.1%. Germline CDR1 and CDR2: DFQATT and SNEGSKA (reference sequence). The CDR3 consists of 14 residues. V was pared by 1 base and J by 2 bases, with 3 bases of the junction left unmatched. General study results and limits: Convalescent patients' median share of reactive clones seen only post-vaccination was over 65%.

Time point meaning: late sampling 161 to 241 days after vaccination in a few convalescent patients. Treatment noted: roughly 11-day PBMC culture with coronavirus spike peptide pools or control peptides (ViraFEST assay). This chain links TRBV20-1 with TRBJ1-1, with 8 bases fitting TRBD1. This receptor was taken from a human donor who had recovered from COVID-19. Sequencing was performed on CD4+ T cells from blood, cultured in vitro, taken about 7 months after SARS-CoV-2 vaccination. CDR3 bases: TGCAGTGCTAGAGCCGGACAGGGAAACACTGAAGCTTTCTTT. Translation: CSARAGQGNTEAFF.